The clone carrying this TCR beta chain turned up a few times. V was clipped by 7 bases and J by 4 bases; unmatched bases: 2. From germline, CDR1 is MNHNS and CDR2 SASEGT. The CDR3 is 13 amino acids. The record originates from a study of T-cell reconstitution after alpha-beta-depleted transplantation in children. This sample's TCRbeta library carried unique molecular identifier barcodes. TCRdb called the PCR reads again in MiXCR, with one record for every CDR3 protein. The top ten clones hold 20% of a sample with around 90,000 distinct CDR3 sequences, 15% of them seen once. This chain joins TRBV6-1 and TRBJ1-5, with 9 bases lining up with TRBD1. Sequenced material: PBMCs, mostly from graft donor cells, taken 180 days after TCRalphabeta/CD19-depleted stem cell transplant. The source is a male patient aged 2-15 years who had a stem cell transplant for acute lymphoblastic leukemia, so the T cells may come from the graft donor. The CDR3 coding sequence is TGTGCCAGCAAGGACAGGGGAAATCAGCCCCAGCATTTT. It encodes CASKDRGNQPQHF.